This T cell receptor beta chain was captured by sequencing in a study of T cells in Graves' hyperthyroidism and ophthalmopathy. Whole-study findings and limits: Blood also showed most of the thyroid clonotypes that were expanded above 0.001.

CDR1 and CDR2 from the germline V gene are KGHDR and SFDVKD. Trimming cost V 4 bases and J 8 bases; bases outside gene matches: 9. The CDR3 has 15 residues. What was amplified from RNA transcripts were TCR beta CDR3 regions. Carried out on the TCR CDR3, a first-round RT-PCR used the HTBI primer set. MiXCR, applied by TCRdb to the multiplex PCR reads, yields one record per CDR3 protein. The repertoire consists of some 500,000 distinct CDR3 sequences, with about 15% occurring once and the leading ten covering around a sixth. This clonotype was detected ten times or more. The antigen remains unidentified.

V is TRBV24-1 and J is TRBJ1-2; TRBD1 matches at 10 bases. Specimen: blood. This receptor was identified in a woman under 30 with Graves' hyperthyroidism. CDR3 bases: TGTGCCACCAGTGAGGGACAGGGGAAGAGTGGAGGCTACACCTTC. The encoded protein is CATSEGQGKSGGYTF.